A selection of T cell receptor beta chains follows, all from one sample in a study of breast tumors, draining lymph nodes, adjacent tissues. TCRdb recomputed calls from the multiplex PCR reads with MiXCR, one row per CDR3 protein. Of under 250,000 distinct CDR3 sequences in the sample, around 32% were seen once. The sequenced sample consisted of axillary lymph node tissue. Source of these receptors: a female donor with breast cancer. Some clones in this sample may be carry-over from other donors' samples. Both conserved end residues are part of each CDR3.

J,V,CDR3
TRBJ1-4,TRBV10-3,CAIRDGTNEKLFF
TRBJ2-7,TRBV20-1,CSARDRRESYEQYF
TRBJ2-2,TRBV19,CATRGGELFF
TRBJ2-5,TRBV6-1,CASSALAGVGQETQYF
TRBJ2-1,TRBV5-1,CASSLDGGGHSYNEQFF
TRBJ2-5,TRBV2,CASSASGVGQETQYF
TRBJ1-2,TRBV19,CASSIELNYGYTF
TRBJ1-5,TRBV6-1,CASSPLPQGDQPQHF
TRBJ2-1,TRBV10-3,CAISWTGEDEQFF
TRBJ1-2,TRBV19,CASSGTGGYGYTF
TRBJ2-5,TRBV4-3,CASSQLVSGSQIETQYF
TRBJ1-5,TRBV28,CASSLPGGNQPQHF
TRBJ2-1,TRBV5-5,CASSSDPGTSVTGEQFF
TRBJ2-1,TRBV6-2/TRBV6-3,CASSHNRGLGREGHNEQFF
TRBJ2-1,TRBV4-3,CASSRGQGASEQFF
TRBJ2-1,TRBV20-1,CSAGTKLAAGNEQFF
TRBJ2-6,TRBV5-6,CASSLRRGGSGANVLTF
TRBJ2-5,TRBV3-1,CPSSQDRVQETQYF
TRBJ2-7,TRBV12-3/TRBV12-4,CASGTSGSEQYF
TRBJ2-1,TRBV29-1,CSVVRTSGRAFLNEQFF
TRBJ2-1,TRBV2,CASSRQVNEQFF
TRBJ2-5,TRBV19,CASSIATGGTGETQYF
TRBJ2-3,TRBV19,CASSILAGGLDTQYF
TRBJ2-3,TRBV12-3/TRBV12-4,CASSLVASGSGDTQYF
TRBJ1-6,TRBV9,CASSVETEDSPLHF
TRBJ2-1,TRBV7-9,CASSKGLAGGVNDEQFF
TRBJ2-3,TRBV7-3,CASSLGDYTDTQYF
TRBJ1-6,TRBV20-1,CSARDQESSYNSPLHF
TRBJ1-6,TRBV4-1,CASSQDGQRNSPLHF
TRBJ1-3,TRBV20-1,CSDGATRGYSGNTIYF
TRBJ1-6,TRBV6-5,CASSSLAGRPYNSPLHF
TRBJ1-2,TRBV20-1,CSARDRSEKTFYGYTF
TRBJ1-5,TRBV24-1,CATSDEGLAGDQETQHF
TRBJ1-2,TRBV3-1,CASSQDLGPIYGYTF
TRBJ1-1,TRBV7-6,CASGQDLNTEAFF
TRBJ1-6,TRBV6-1,CASSESRRSNSPLHF
TRBJ1-1,TRBV3-1,CASSQGRGNTEAFF
TRBJ2-1,TRBV7-9,CASSFSGTNEQFF
TRBJ1-6,TRBV15,CATSRRQGYSPLHF
TRBJ2-6,TRBV12-3/TRBV12-4,CASSFRARVASGANVLTF
TRBJ2-1,TRBV6-2/TRBV6-3,CASSYLIRGKSYNEQFF
TRBJ1-5,TRBV7-9,CASSLALQGTVGGPQHF
TRBJ2-2,TRBV7-3,CASSLSVAGGNTGELFF
TRBJ2-3,TRBV29-1,CSVHSYQTGDTQYF
TRBJ2-6,TRBV19,CASREDHGVSGANVLTF
TRBJ1-2,TRBV6-5,CASRQGNFNYGYTF
TRBJ2-7,TRBV5-5,CASSWGTSALEQYF
TRBJ1-4,TRBV6-6,CASNHGTNEKLFF
TRBJ2-4,TRBV5-1,CASSRDRGIQYF
TRBJ2-1,TRBV6-1,CASIRDGLAGAHEQFF